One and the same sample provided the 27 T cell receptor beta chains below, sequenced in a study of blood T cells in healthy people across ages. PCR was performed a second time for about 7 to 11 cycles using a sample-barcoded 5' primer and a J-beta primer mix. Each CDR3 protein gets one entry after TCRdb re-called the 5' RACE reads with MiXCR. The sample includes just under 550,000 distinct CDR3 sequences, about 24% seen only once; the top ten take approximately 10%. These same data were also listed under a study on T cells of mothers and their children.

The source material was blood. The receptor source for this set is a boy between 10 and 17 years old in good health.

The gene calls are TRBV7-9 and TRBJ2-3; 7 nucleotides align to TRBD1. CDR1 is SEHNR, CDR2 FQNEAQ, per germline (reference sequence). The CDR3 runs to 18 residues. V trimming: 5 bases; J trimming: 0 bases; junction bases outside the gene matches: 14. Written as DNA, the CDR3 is TGTGCCAGCAGCGGGGGACAGCTTCTCCATGGTAGCACAGATACGCAGTATTTT. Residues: CASSGGQLLHGSTDTQYF.

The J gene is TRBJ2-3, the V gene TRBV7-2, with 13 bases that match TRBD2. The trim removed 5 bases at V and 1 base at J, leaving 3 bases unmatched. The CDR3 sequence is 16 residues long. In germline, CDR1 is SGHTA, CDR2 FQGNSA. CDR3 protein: CASSRGTSGGTDTQYF. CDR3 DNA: TGTGCCAGCAGCCGAGGGACTAGCGGGGGCACAGATACGCAGTATTTT.

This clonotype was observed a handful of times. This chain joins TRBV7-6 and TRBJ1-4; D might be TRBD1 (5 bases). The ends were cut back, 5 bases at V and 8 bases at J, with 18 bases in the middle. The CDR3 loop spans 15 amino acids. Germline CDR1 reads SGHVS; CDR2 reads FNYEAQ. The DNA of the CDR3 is TGTGCCAGCAGCCAGGGACGCCTGGGGGACGAAAAACTGTTTTTT. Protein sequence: CASSQGRLGDEKLFF.

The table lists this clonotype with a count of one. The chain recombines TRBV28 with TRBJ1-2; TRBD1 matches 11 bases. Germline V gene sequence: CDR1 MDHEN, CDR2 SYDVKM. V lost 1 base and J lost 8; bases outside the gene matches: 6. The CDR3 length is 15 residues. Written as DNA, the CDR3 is TGTGCCAGCAGTTTATTATTGGGACAGGGGGGAGGCTACACCTTC. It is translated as CASSLLLGQGGGYTF.

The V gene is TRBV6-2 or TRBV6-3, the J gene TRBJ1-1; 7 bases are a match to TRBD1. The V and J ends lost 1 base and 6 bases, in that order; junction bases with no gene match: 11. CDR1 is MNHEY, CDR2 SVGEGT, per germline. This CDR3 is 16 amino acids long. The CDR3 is CASSYLGGGRIAEAFF. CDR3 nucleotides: TGTGCCAGCAGTTACTTAGGAGGGGGCCGTATCGCTGAAGCTTTCTTT.

The CDR3 spells CASSHRVDQETQYF. Here the CDR3 DNA reads TGCGCCAGCAGCCACCGGGTAGACCAAGAGACCCAGTACTTC. The chain uses TRBV4-1 and TRBJ2-5; D is ambiguous. Germline values: CDR1 MGHRA, CDR2 YSYEKL. V shed 3 bases and J shed 0 bases, with 8 bases lying between them. There are 14 residues in the CDR3.

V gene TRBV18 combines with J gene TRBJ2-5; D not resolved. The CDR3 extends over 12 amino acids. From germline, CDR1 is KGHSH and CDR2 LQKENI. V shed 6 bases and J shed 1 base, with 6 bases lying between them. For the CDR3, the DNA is TGTGCCAGCTCTACCACCCAAGAGACCCAGTACTTC. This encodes CASSTTQETQYF.

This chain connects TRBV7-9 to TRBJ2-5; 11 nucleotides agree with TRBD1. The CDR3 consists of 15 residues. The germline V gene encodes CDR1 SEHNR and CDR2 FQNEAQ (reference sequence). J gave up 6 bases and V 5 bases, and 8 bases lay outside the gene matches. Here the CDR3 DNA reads TGTGCCAGCAGCGTCGGGACAGGGGGACAGAAGACCCAGTACTTC. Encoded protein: CASSVGTGGQKTQYF.

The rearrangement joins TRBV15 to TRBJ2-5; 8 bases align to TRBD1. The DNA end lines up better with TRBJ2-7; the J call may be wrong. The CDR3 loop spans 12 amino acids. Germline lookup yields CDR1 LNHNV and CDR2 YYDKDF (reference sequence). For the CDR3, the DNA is TGTGCCACCGGACAGGGTTCCTACGAGCAGTACTTC. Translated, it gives CATGQGSYEQYF.

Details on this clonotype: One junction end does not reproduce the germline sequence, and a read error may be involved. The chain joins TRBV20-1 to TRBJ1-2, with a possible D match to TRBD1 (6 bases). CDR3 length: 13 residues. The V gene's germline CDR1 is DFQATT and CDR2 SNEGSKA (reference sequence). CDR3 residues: CSARDGGKEGYTF. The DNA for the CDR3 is TGTAGTGCTAGAGACGGGGGCAAGGAAGGCTACACCTTC.

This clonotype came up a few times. The CDR3 reads CASRGAGDNQETQYF. As DNA, the CDR3 is TGTGCCAGCAGGGGAGCGGGGGATAACCAAGAGACCCAGTACTTC. V gene TRBV7-2 combines with J gene TRBJ2-5; 8 nucleotides line up with TRBD2. The CDR3 has 15 residues. Germline V CDR1 and CDR2: SGHTA, FQGNSA. V trimming: 6 bases; J trimming: 0 bases; junction bases outside the gene matches: 6.

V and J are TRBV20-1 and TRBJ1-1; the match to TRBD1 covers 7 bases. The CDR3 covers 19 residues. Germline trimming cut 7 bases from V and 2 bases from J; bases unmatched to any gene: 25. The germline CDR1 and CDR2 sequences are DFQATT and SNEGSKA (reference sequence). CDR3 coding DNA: TGCAGTGTTGTCTTGCAGTTAAGGGGGCGCTTCCAATCAAACACTGAAGCTTTCTTT. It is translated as CSVVLQLRGRFQSNTEAFF.

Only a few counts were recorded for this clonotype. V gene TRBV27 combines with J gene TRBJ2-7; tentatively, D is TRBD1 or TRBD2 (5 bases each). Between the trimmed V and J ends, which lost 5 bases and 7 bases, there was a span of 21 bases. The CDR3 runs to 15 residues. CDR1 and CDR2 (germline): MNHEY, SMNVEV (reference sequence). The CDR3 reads CASSQTGKGFVEQYF. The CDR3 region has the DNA TGTGCCAGCAGTCAGACGGGGAAGGGGTTCGTGGAGCAGTACTTC.

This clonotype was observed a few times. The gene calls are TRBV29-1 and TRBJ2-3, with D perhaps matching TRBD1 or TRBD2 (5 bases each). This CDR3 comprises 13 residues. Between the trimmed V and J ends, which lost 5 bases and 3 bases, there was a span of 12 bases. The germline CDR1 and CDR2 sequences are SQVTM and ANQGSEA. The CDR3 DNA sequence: TGCAGCGTTCCCGGGGCCTTAACAGATACGCAGTATTTT. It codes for CSVPGALTDTQYF.

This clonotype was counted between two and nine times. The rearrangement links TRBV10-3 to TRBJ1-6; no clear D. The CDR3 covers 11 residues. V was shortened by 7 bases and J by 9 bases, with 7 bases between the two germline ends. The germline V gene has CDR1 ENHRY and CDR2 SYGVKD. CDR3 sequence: CAITFGSPLHF. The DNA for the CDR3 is TGTGCCATCACCTTTGGTTCACCCCTCCACTTT.

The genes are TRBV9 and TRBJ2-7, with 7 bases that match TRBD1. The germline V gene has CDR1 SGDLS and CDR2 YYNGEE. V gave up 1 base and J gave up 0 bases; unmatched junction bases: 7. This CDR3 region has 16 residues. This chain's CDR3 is CASSVITGVPSYEQYF. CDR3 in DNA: TGTGCCAGCAGCGTAATAACAGGGGTTCCCTCCTACGAGCAGTACTTC.

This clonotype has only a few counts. The CDR3 DNA is TGCAGCGTTGTATATAGGGTCGACCACCAAGAGACCCAGTACTTC. Its protein is CSVVYRVDHQETQYF. The rearrangement joins TRBV29-1 to TRBJ2-5, with D unresolved. Germline CDR1 reads SQVTM; CDR2 reads ANQGSEA. The CDR3 extends over 15 amino acids. V shed 4 bases and J shed 0 bases, with 15 bases lying between them.

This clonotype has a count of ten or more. CDR3 loop: CASSPRRSTNEKLFF. In nucleotides, the CDR3 is TGTGCCAGCAGCCCCCGGAGGTCAACTAATGAAAAACTGTTTTTT. The rearrangement uses TRBV3-1 and TRBJ1-4; D call uncertain. Looked up from germline, CDR1 is LGHDT and CDR2 is YNNKEL (reference sequence). This CDR3 is built from 15 residues. The ends were cut back, 4 bases at V and 0 bases at J, with 9 bases in the middle.

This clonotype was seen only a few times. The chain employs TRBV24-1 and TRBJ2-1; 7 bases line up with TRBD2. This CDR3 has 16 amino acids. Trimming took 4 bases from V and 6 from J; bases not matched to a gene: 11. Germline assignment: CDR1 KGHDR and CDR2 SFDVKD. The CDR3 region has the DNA TGTGCCACCAGTGAGCATACGGGGGGTGGGCGCAATGAGCAGTTCTTC. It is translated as CATSEHTGGGRNEQFF.

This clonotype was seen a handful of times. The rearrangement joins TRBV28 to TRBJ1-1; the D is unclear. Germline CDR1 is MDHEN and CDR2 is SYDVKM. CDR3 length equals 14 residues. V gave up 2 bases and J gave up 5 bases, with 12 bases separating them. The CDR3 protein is CASSLMGMSTEAFF. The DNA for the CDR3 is TGTGCCAGCAGTTTAATGGGTATGAGTACTGAAGCTTTCTTT.

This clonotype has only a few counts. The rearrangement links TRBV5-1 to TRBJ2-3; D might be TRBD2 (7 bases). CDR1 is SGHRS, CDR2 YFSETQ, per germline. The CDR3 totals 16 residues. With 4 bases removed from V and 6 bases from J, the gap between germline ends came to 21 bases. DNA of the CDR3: TGCGCCAGCAGCCAGACCCAGGGGAGGGGGTCCGATACGCAGTATTTT. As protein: CASSQTQGRGSDTQYF.

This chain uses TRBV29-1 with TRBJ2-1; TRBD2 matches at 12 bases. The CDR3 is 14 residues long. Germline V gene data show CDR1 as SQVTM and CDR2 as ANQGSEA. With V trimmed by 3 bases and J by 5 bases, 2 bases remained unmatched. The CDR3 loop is CSVEGLAGDNEQFF. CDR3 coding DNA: TGCAGCGTTGAGGGACTAGCGGGCGACAATGAGCAGTTCTTC.

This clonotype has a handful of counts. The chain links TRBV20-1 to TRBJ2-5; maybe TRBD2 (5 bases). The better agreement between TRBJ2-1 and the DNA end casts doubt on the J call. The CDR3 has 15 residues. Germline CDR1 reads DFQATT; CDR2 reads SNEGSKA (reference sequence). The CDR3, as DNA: TGCAGTGCTTTACACCTAGGATCCTTGGAGGATGAGCAGTTCTTC. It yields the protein CSALHLGSLEDEQFF.

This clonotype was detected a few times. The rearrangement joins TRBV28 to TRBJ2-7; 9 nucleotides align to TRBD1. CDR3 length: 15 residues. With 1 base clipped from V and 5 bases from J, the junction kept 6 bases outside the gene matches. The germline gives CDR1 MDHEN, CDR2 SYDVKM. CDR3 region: CASSLYRTGDHEQYF. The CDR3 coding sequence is TGTGCCAGCAGTTTATATCGGACAGGGGATCACGAGCAGTACTTC.

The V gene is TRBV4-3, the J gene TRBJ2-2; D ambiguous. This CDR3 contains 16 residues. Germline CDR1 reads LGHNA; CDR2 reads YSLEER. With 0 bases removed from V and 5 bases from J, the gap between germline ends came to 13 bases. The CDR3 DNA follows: TGCGCCAGCAGCCAAGACAGCCGACTCCCTACCGGGGAGCTGTTTTTT. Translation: CASSQDSRLPTGELFF.

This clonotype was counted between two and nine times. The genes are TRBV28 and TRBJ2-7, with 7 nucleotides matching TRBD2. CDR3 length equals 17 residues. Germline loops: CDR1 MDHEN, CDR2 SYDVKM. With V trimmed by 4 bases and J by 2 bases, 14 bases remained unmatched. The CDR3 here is CASSSIGLAERPYEQYF. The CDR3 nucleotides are TGTGCCAGCAGTTCCATAGGTCTAGCGGAGCGACCCTACGAGCAGTACTTC.

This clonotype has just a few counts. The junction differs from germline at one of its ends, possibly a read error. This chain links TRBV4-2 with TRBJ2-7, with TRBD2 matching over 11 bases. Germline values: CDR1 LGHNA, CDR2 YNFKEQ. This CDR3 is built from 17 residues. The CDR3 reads CAGSQDKSGTSGYEQYF. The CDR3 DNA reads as TGTGCCGGCAGCCAGGACAAATCCGGGACTAGCGGCTACGAGCAGTACTTC.